This T cell receptor beta chain was retrieved from a study of blood T cell repertoires in COVID-19. Study in general: Acute and convalescent COVID-19 specimens originated in the United States, Italy and Spain. PBMCs, B-cell-depleted T cells, or T cells were the source of the cDNA or gDNA that made up the material.

As handled by the study authors: Reference gene primer amplification in the assay estimated nucleated cell counts. Clones were sequenced by immunoSEQ multiplex PCR, and TCRdb holds only the in-frame ones, with some missing. V and J calls and clone size are those listed in that table; D and trimming were worked out from the DNA. Altogether around 300,000 clones are present, about nine tenths being singletons, with the ten largest covering less than 3%. The CDR3 totals 14 residues. V was pared by 3 bases and J by 1 base, with 9 bases between. Per the germline V gene, CDR1 is MDHEN and CDR2 is SYDVKM. This clone was detected once. Enrolled during active infection, Seattle patients were then followed longitudinally.

The sample taken for sequencing was peripheral blood. The receptor's source is a woman in her 30s with COVID-19, enrolled during active disease. The genes are TRBV28 and TRBJ1-2; D remains unclear. In nucleotides, the CDR3 is TGTGCCAGCAGTTTTAAGCGAATTAACTATGGCTACACCTTC. Protein sequence: CASSFKRINYGYTF.